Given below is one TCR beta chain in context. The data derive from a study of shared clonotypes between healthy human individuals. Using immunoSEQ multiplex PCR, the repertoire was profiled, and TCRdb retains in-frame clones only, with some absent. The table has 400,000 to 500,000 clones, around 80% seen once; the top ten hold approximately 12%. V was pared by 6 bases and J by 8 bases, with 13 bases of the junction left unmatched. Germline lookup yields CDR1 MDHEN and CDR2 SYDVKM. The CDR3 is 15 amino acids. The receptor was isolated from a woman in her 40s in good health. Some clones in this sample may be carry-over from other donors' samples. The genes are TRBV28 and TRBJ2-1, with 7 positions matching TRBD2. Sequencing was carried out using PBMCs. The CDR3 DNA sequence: TGTGCCAGCAGCCCCCCTCCGCCGACTAGCCATGAGCAGTTCTTC. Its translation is CASSPPPPTSHEQFF.